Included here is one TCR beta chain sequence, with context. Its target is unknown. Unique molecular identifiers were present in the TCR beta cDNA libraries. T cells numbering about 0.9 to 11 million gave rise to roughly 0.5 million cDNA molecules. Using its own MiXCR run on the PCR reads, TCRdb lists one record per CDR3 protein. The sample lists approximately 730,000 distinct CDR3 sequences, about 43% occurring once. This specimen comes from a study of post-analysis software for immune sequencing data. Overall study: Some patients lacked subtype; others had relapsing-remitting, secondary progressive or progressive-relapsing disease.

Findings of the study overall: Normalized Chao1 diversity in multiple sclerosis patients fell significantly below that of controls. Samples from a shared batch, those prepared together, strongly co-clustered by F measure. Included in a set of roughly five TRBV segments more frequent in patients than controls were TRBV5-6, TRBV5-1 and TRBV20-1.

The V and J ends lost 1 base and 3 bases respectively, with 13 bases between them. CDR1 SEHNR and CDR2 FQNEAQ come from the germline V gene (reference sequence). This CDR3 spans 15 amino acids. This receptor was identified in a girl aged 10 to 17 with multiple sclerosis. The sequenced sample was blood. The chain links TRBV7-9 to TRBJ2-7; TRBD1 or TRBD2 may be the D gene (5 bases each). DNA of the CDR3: TGTGCCAGCAGCTTAGGTGGGACGGGTTACTACGAGCAGTACTTC. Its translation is CASSLGGTGYYEQYF.